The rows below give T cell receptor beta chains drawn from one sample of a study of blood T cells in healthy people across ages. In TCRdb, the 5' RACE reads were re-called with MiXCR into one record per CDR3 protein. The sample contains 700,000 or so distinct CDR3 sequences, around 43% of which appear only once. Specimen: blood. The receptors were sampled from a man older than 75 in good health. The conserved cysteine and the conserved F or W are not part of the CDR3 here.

SALGPTNSYEQY	TRBJ2-7	TRBV20-1
SGVTSGTGELF	TRBJ2-2	TRBV29-1
ASSNTRAGDGYT	TRBJ1-2	TRBV7-2
SARTYRDRFYNEQY	TRBJ2-7	TRBV20-1
ASSLPGLAGGGATDTQY	TRBJ2-3	TRBV12-3/TRBV12-4
ASSLTRGTNEQY	TRBJ2-7	TRBV7-2
ASSGSGKETQY	TRBJ2-5	TRBV7-9
ASSPSGGKTDTQY	TRBJ2-3	TRBV7-2
ASRERGGGETQY	TRBJ2-5	TRBV3-1
SAETGEGNYGYT	TRBJ1-2	TRBV20-1
SGNRAPNTEAF	TRBJ1-1	TRBV29-1
ASSQGAPRAYHGYT	TRBJ1-2	TRBV4-3
ASSLVLGETQY	TRBJ2-5	TRBV5-1
ASSLTRSGSPSTDTQY	TRBJ2-3	TRBV7-2
ASSLRRGSTEAF	TRBJ1-1	TRBV27
SARPLAVFSTDTQY	TRBJ2-3	TRBV20-1
ASSLNGSPRDQPQH	TRBJ1-5	TRBV5-6
ASSQSPGYPYEQY	TRBJ2-7	TRBV4-3
SGLRGEKLF	TRBJ1-4	TRBV29-1
ASSLGVAGGLAEQY	TRBJ2-5	TRBV5-5
ASSIIQGATQY	TRBJ2-3	TRBV11-2
ASSVDHFHSGNTIY	TRBJ1-3	TRBV9
ASSPVGLGNEQY	TRBJ2-7	TRBV18
ASISARSRDRSTDTQY	TRBJ2-3	TRBV6-5
ASSLDFAAYEQY	TRBJ2-7	TRBV7-2
ASSPGRSRSNQPQH	TRBJ1-5	TRBV2
ASGTQREQY	TRBJ2-7	TRBV12-3/TRBV12-4
ASSLLISGTGKEQY	TRBJ2-7	TRBV5-1
SALRSGENEQF	TRBJ2-1	TRBV20-1
ASSLTGLSEQF	TRBJ2-1	TRBV4-3
ASSQDRRTSGGAGETQY	TRBJ2-5	TRBV4-2
ASSHGLAGGYEQY	-	TRBV7-2
ASSQVTGGRFAEAF	TRBJ1-1	TRBV4-1
ASSLAQVYTGELF	TRBJ2-2	TRBV7-2
ASASGYNTGELF	TRBJ2-2	TRBV19
SARDLRSSYNEQF	TRBJ2-1	TRBV20-1
ASSGAGGNREQY	TRBJ2-7	TRBV7-2
ASSEYGGRALSYEQY	TRBJ2-7	TRBV6-1
SARAIAGGPREQY	TRBJ2-5	TRBV20-1
SVEGRRVEQF	TRBJ2-1	TRBV29-1
ASSYSARGQETQY	TRBJ2-5	TRBV6-5
SGAQGKETQY	TRBJ2-5	TRBV29-1
AWRRQIDGYT	TRBJ1-2	TRBV30
ASSLGLAVSEQY	TRBJ2-7	TRBV2
ASSEAGSDSSGVWSGANVLT	TRBJ2-6	TRBV2
ASSSLYRETQY	-	TRBV7-2
ASSQETGQVGTQY	-	TRBV3-1
ASSSRSYNEQF	TRBJ2-1	TRBV7-2
ASSGFRDTDTQY	TRBJ2-3	TRBV9
ASGYLVAGDNEQF	TRBJ2-1	TRBV27